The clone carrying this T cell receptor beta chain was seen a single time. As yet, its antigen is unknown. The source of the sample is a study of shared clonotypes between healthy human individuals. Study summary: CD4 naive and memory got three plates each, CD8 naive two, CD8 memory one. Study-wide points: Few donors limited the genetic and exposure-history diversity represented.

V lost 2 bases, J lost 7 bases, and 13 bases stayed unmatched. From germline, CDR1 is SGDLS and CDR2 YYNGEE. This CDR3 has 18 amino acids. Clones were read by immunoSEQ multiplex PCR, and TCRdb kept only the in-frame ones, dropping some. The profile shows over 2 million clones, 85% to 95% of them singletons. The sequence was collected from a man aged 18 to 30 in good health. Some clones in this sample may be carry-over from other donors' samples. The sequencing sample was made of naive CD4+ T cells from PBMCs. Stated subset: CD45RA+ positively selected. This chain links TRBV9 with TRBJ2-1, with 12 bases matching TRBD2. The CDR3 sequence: CASSVPTSGSFFGNEQFF. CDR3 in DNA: TGTGCCAGCAGCGTCCCGACTAGCGGGAGTTTTTTTGGTAATGAGCAGTTCTTC. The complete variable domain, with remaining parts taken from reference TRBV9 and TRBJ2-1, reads DSGVTQTPKHLITATGQRVTLRCSPRSGDLSVYWYQQSLDQGLQFLIQYYNGEERAKGNILERFSAQQFPDLHSELNLSSLELGDSALYFCASSVPTSGSFFGNEQFFGPGTRLTVL.